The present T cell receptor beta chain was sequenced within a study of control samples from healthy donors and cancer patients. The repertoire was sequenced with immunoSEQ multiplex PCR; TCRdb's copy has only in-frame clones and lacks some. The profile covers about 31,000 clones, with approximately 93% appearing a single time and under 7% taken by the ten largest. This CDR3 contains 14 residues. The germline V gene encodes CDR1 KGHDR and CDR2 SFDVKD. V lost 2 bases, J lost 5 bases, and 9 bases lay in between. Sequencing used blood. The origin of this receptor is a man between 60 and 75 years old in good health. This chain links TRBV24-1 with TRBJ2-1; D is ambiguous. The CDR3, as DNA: TGTGCCACCAGTGATTGGCTTAGCCACAATGAGCAGTTCTTC. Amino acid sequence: CATSDWLSHNEQFF.